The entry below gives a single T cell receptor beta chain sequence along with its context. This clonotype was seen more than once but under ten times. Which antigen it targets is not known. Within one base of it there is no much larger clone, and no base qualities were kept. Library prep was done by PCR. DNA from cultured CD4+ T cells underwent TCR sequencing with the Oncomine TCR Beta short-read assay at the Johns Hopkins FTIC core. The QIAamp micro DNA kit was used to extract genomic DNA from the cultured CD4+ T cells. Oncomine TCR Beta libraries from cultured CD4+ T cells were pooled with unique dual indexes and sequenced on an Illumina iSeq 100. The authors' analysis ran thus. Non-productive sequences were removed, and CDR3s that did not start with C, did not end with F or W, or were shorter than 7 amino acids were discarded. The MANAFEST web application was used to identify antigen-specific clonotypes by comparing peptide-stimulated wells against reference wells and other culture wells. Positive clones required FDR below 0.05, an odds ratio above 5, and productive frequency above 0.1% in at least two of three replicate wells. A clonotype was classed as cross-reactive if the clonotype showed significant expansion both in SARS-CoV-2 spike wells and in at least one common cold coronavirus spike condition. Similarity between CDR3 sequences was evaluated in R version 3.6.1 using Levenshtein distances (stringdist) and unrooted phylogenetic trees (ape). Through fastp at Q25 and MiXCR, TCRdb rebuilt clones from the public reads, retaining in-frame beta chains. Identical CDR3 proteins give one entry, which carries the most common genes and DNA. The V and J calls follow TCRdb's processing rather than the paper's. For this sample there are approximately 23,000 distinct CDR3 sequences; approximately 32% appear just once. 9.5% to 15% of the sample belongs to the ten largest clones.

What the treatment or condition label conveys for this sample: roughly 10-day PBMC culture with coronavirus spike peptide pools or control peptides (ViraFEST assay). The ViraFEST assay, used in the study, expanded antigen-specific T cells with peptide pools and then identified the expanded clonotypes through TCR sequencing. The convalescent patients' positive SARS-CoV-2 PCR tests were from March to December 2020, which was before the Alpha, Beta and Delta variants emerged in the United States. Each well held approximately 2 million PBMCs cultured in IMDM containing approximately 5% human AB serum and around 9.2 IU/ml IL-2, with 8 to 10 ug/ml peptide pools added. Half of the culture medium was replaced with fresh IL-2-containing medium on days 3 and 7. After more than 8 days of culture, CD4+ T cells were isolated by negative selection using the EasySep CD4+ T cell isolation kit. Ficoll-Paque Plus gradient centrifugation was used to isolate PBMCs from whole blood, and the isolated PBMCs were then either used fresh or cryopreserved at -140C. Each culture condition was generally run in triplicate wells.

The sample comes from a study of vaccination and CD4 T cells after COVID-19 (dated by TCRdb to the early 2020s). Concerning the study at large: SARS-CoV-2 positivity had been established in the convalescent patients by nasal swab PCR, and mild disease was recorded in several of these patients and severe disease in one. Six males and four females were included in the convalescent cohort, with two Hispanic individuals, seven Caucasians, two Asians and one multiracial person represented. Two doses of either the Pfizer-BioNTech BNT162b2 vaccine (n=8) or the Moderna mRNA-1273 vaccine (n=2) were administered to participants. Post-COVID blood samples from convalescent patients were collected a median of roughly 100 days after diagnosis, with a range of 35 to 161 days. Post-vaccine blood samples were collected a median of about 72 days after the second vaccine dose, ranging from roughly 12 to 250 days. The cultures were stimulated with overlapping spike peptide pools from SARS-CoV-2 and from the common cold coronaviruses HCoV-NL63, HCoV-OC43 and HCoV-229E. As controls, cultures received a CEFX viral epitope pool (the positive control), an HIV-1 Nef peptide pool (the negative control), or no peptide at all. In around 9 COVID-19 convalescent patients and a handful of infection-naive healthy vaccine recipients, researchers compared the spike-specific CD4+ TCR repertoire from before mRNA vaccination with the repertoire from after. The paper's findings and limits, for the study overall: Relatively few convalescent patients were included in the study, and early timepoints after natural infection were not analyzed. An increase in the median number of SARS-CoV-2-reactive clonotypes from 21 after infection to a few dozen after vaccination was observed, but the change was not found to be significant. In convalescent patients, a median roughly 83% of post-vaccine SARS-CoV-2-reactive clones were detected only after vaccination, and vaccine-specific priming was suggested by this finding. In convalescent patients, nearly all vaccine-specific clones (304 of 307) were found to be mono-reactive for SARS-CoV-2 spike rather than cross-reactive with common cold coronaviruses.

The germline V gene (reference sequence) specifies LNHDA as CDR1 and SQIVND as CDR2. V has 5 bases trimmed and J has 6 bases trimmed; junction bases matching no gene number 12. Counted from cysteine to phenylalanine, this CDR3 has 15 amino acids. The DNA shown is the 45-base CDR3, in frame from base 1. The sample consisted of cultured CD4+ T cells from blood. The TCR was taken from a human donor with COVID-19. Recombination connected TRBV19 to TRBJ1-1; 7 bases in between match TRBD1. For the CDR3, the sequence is CASSAGQAPNAEAFF. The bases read TGTGCCAGTAGTGCCGGACAGGCCCCCAACGCTGAAGCTTTCTTT.